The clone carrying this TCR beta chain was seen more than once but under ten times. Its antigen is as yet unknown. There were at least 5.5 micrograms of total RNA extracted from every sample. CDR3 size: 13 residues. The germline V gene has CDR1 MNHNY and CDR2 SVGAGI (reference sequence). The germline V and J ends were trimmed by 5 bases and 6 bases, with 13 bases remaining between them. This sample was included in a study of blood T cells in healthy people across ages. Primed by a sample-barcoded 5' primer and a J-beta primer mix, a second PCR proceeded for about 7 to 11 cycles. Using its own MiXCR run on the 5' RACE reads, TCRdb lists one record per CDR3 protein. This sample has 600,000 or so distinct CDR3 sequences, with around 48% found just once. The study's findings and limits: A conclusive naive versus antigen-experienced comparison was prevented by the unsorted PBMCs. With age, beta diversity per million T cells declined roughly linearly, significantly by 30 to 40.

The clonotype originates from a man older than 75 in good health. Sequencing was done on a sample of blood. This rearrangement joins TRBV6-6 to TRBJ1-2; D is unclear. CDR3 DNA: TGTGCCAGCAGTGACGAGGGCGCAAATGGCTACACCTTC. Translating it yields CASSDEGANGYTF.